Below, 13 T cell receptor beta chains from the same sample are listed, as sequenced in a study of regulatory dendritic cells for organ transplantation. TCRdb keeps only in-frame clones here, not all; method: immunoSEQ multiplex PCR. The sample has about 28,000 clones, approximately 77% seen once. The sequenced material came from naive CD8+ T cells from blood. Specified subset: CD45RA+ naive T cells. The receptors stem from a human donor in good health.

V usage is TRBV14 and J usage is TRBJ2-7, with D unclear. This CDR3 spans 15 amino acids. The V gene's germline CDR1 is SGHDN and CDR2 FVKESK. V shed 1 base and J shed 0 bases, with 10 bases lying between them. The chain's CDR3 is CASSQGPGSSYEQYF. Here the CDR3 DNA reads TGTGCCAGCAGCCAAGGTCCAGGATCCTCCTACGAGCAGTACTTC.

The chain couples TRBV5-1 to TRBJ2-7, with 7 bases that match TRBD2. The CDR3 consists of 15 residues. J lost 6 bases, V lost 6 bases, and 15 bases had no gene match. Germline V CDR1 and CDR2: SGHRS, YFSETQ. The CDR3 loop is CASTPLKAGTIEQYF. DNA of the CDR3: TGCGCCAGCACCCCACTTAAGGCTGGGACTATCGAGCAGTACTTC.

This clone was counted only a few times. The V gene is TRBV2, the J gene TRBJ1-4; 8 bases line up with TRBD1. Per the germline V gene, CDR1 is SNHLY and CDR2 is FYNNEI. The CDR3 length is 14 residues. J lost 6 bases, V lost 6 bases, and 6 bases had no gene match. The DNA for the CDR3 is TGTGCCAGCAGACGGACAGGGACGGATGAAAAACTGTTTTTT. Protein sequence: CASRRTGTDEKLFF.

The chain couples TRBV9 to TRBJ2-7, with D possibly TRBD1 on 5 matching bases. Trimming left V 4 bases short and J 2 bases short, with 16 bases between. This CDR3 comprises 15 residues. Germline-derived CDR1 and CDR2 are SGDLS and YYNGEE. Written as DNA, the CDR3 is TGTGCCAGCAGCCCAGGGTGGCGCCAAACCTACGAGCAGTACTTC. Its protein product is CASSPGWRQTYEQYF.

The chain uses TRBV5-6 and TRBJ1-5; maybe TRBD1 (5 bases). The V and J ends lost 4 bases and 5 bases respectively, with 13 bases between them. Per the germline V gene, CDR1 is SGHDT and CDR2 is YYEEEE. This CDR3 has 14 amino acids. The CDR3: CASSPQGGDQPQHF. The CDR3 nucleotides read TGTGCCAGCAGCCCTCAGGGAGGGGATCAGCCCCAGCATTTT.

The V call is TRBV7-2, the J call TRBJ2-7; 8 bases match TRBD1. The CDR3 extends over 16 amino acids. With 2 bases clipped from V and 3 bases from J, the junction kept 9 bases outside the gene matches. Germline CDR1 SGHTA, CDR2 FQGNSA. CDR3 in amino acids: CASSLSYRDRSYEQYF. The CDR3 DNA follows: TGTGCCAGCAGCTTATCTTACCGGGACAGGAGCTACGAGCAGTACTTC.

This chain uses TRBV5-6 with TRBJ2-1; a possible D gene is TRBD2 (5 bases). Germline V gives CDR1 SGHDT, CDR2 YYEEEE. The CDR3 extends over 13 amino acids. Trimming removed 1 base from V and 6 bases from J, with 8 bases in between. The CDR3 is CASSLREANEQFF. In nucleotides, the CDR3 is TGTGCCAGCAGCTTGCGGGAAGCCAATGAGCAGTTCTTC.

To note about this clone: Other DNA sequences in this sample translate to the same CDR3. The V and J genes are TRBV6-4 and TRBJ1-6; tentative D call: TRBD1 (5 bases). The CDR3 is 16 residues long. Germline CDR1 reads MRHNA; CDR2 reads SNTAGT. V was shortened by 6 bases and J by 6 bases, with 18 bases between the two germline ends. CDR3 sequence reads: CASSPLGGRGNSPLHF. DNA for the CDR3: TGTGCCAGCAGCCCCTTGGGGGGTCGCGGTAATTCACCCCTCCACTTT.

There are a few counts of this clone. The V and J genes are TRBV7-9 and TRBJ2-1; TRBD1 aligns across 7 bases. CDR1 is SEHNR and CDR2 is FQNEAQ in the germline V gene (reference sequence). CDR3 length: 13 residues. V dropped 5 bases and J dropped 7; count of bases not matched to a gene: 5. The CDR3 DNA reads as TGTGCCAGCAGCAGGGACAGAGTGAATGAGCAGTTCTTC. Residues: CASSRDRVNEQFF.

The chain carries TRBV12-5 and TRBJ2-3; D not certain. The CDR3 totals 11 residues. CDR1 LGHNT and CDR2 FRNRAP come from the germline V gene. The V and J ends lost 6 bases and 5 bases respectively, with 6 bases between them. The CDR3 here is CASGIEDTQYF. The CDR3 DNA sequence: TGTGCTAGTGGAATAGAAGATACGCAGTATTTT.

This clone occurred once. The rearrangement uses TRBV9 and TRBJ1-4; TRBD1 aligns across 7 bases. The germline gives CDR1 SGDLS, CDR2 YYNGEE. There are 13 residues in the CDR3. The ends lost 4 bases at V and 6 bases at J; junction bases unmatched: 3. The CDR3 DNA reads as TGTGCCAGCAGCCCTGGGACAGATGAAAAACTGTTTTTT. This gives the protein CASSPGTDEKLFF.

This chain connects TRBV5-4 to TRBJ1-1; D gene unclear. The CDR3 extends over 12 amino acids. The V end lost 4 bases, the J end lost 5 bases, and 9 bases lay between the germline ends. The germline CDR1 and CDR2 sequences are SGHNT and YYREEE (reference sequence). CDR3 residues: CASSRSGTEAFF. The CDR3 bases are TGTGCCAGCAGCCGCTCCGGGACTGAAGCTTTCTTT.

The gene calls are TRBV9 and TRBJ2-3, with a weak D call TRBD2 (7 bases). Germline CDR1 is SGDLS and CDR2 is YYNGEE. V shed 0 bases and J shed 1 base, with 9 bases lying between them. The CDR3 contains 15 residues. The CDR3 DNA reads as TGTGCCAGCAGCGTAGGGGGGGGCCGCACAGATACGCAGTATTTT. Translating gives CASSVGGGRTDTQYF.